This TCR beta chain came from a study of blood T cell repertoires in COVID-19. Study as a whole: The United States, Italy and Spain were the sources of the acute and convalescent COVID-19 samples.

Per the germline V gene, CDR1 is LGHNA and CDR2 is YSLEER. There are 17 residues in the CDR3. The trim removed 3 bases at V and 6 bases at J, leaving 13 bases unmatched. In the study's own analysis: Reference gene primer amplification in the assay estimated nucleated cell counts. The table came from immunoSEQ multiplex PCR; TCRdb's copy has only in-frame clones and leaves some out. V, J and clone size reflect that table, while D and trimming were determined from the DNA. The sample carries 300,000 to 350,000 clones, under 95% recorded once. This clone was detected once. The chain joins TRBV4-3 to TRBJ2-3, with 9 positions matching TRBD2. This receptor was identified in a young woman who had recovered from COVID-19. The sequenced sample was peripheral blood. Here the CDR3 reads CASSHTSSSGSIDTQYF. The CDR3 region has the DNA TGCGCCAGCAGCCACACCTCGAGTAGCGGGAGTATCGATACGCAGTATTTT.